A single sample gave rise to the 20 T cell receptor beta chains below, sequenced in a study of blood T cell repertoires in COVID-19. TCRdb's copy holds only in-frame clones and misses some; the assay was immunoSEQ multiplex PCR. The data hold roughly 140,000 clones, with under 85% observed a single time. The material sequenced was peripheral blood. These receptors originate from a man aged 45-65 years with active or convalescent COVID-19.

The table lists this clone with a count of one. This chain joins TRBV30 and TRBJ1-1; TRBD1 matches at 7 bases. The V and J ends lost 4 bases and 1 base, in that order; junction bases with no gene match: 3. CDR3 length: 13 amino acids. Germline V lookup: CDR1 GTSNPN, CDR2 SVGIG (reference sequence). The CDR3 reads CAWIGQANTEAFF. The CDR3 coding sequence is TGTGCCTGGATAGGACAGGCGAACACTGAAGCTTTCTTT.

The V and J genes are TRBV6-5 and TRBJ1-4, with D unresolved. The germline gives CDR1 MNHEY, CDR2 SVGAGI. V was pared by 0 bases and J by 5 bases, with 10 bases between. The CDR3 sequence is 15 residues long. The CDR3 region is CASSYSVAGNEKLFF. Here the CDR3 DNA reads TGTGCCAGCAGTTACTCGGTGGCCGGGAATGAAAAACTGTTTTTT.

This chain connects TRBV29-1 to TRBJ1-4; D gene uncertain. V lost 4 bases and J lost 4, with 10 bases in between. The V gene's germline CDR1 is SQVTM and CDR2 ANQGSEA. The CDR3 has 13 residues. CDR3 bases: TGCAGCGTTGTGGCAGGCCTTAATGAAAAACTGTTTTTT. It specifies CSVVAGLNEKLFF.

This chain links TRBV19 with TRBJ1-2; 7 nucleotides agree with TRBD1. V lost 3 bases to trimming and J lost 2 bases; unmatched junction nucleotides: 9. The CDR3 spans 16 residues. Germline values: CDR1 LNHDA, CDR2 SQIVND (reference sequence). Written as DNA, the CDR3 is TGTGCCAGTAGTATCACTACCCTACAGGGGAACTATGGCTACACCTTC. Residues: CASSITTLQGNYGYTF.

The CDR3 sequence: CASSLSLSAGTDTQYF. Written as DNA, the CDR3 is TGTGCCAGCAGTTTATCCCTCTCCGCGGGCACAGATACGCAGTATTTT. The chain has TRBV27 and TRBJ2-3; D remains unclear. CDR1 and CDR2 (germline): MNHEY, SMNVEV (reference sequence). The CDR3 is 16 residues long. Trimming removed 0 bases from V and 1 base from J, with 11 bases in between.

This clone was observed once. The rearrangement uses TRBV6-5 and TRBJ1-2; D possibly corresponds to TRBD1 (6 bases). The germline V and J ends were trimmed by 1 base and 7 bases, with 10 bases remaining between them. Per germline, CDR1 MNHEY and CDR2 SVGAGI. CDR3 length: 13 amino acids. The CDR3 spells CASSYLGAPGYTF. The CDR3 DNA is TGTGCCAGCAGTTACTTGGGGGCGCCTGGCTACACCTTC.

The rearrangement joins TRBV9 to TRBJ2-3; 12 nucleotides match TRBD1. Germline CDR1 and CDR2: SGDLS and YYNGEE. The CDR3 totals 15 residues. V shed 3 bases and J 4 bases; nucleotides not matched to a gene: 3. CDR3 residues: CASSGRDRGPDTQYF. The CDR3 DNA is TGTGCCAGCAGCGGTCGGGACAGGGGGCCAGATACGCAGTATTTT.

The rearrangement links TRBV12-2 to TRBJ2-7; the table's D call of TRBD2 was not tested on the DNA. TRBV12-2 is given as a pseudogene. The CDR3 loop spans 17 amino acids. Written as DNA, the CDR3 is TGTGCAAGTCGCTTTCATCCCCTAGCGGGCCCCTCCTACGAGCAGTACTTC. Protein sequence: CASRFHPLAGPSYEQYF.

V is TRBV5-1 and J is TRBJ2-7, with TRBD1 matching 7 bases. Germline CDR1 SGHRS, CDR2 YFSETQ. The CDR3 extends over 13 amino acids. V lost 6 bases to trimming and J lost 0 bases; unmatched junction nucleotides: 3. This CDR3 is CASTWDSSYEQYF. The CDR3 DNA follows: TGCGCCAGCACTTGGGACAGCTCCTACGAGCAGTACTTC.

The gene calls are TRBV11-2 and TRBJ2-7; TRBD2 matches at 9 bases. J was trimmed by 2 bases and V by 3 bases; bases with no gene match: 2. Germline CDR1 and CDR2: SGHAT and FQNNGV. The CDR3 is 14 residues long. CDR3 region: CASSFAGGAYEQYF. The CDR3 nucleotides read TGTGCCAGCAGCTTTGCGGGGGGGGCCTACGAGCAGTACTTC. Filled out from reference TRBV11-2 and TRBJ2-7, the complete variable domain reads EAGVAQSPRYKIIEKRQSVAFWCNPISGHATLYWYQQILGQGPKLLIQFQNNGVVDDSQLPKDRFSAERLKGVDSTLKIQPAKLEDSAVYLCASSFAGGAYEQYFGPGTRLTVT.

This rearrangement joins TRBV4-2 to TRBJ2-3; TRBD2 is a possible D gene (6 bases). Germline V gives CDR1 LGHNA, CDR2 YNFKEQ. The V gene lost 0 bases and the J gene lost 8 bases, with 9 bases spanning the gap. CDR3 length: 13 amino acids. This CDR3 reads CASSQEQEGTQYF. CDR3 in DNA: TGTGCCAGCAGCCAAGAACAGGAGGGTACGCAGTATTTT.

This clone appeared a single time. J is TRBJ2-2 and V is TRBV7-2, with 10 bases matching TRBD2. V lost 4 bases and J lost 4; bases outside the gene matches: 6. This CDR3 region has 16 residues. In germline, CDR1 is SGHTA, CDR2 FQGNSA. This CDR3 is CASSSGSSGSTGELFF. CDR3 nucleotides: TGTGCCAGCAGCTCAGGTTCTAGCGGGAGCACCGGGGAGCTGTTTTTT.

This chain connects TRBV10-1 to TRBJ2-3; TRBD2 aligns across 13 bases. This CDR3 region has 16 residues. Germline CDR1 WNHNN, CDR2 SYGVQD (reference sequence). V lost 3 bases and J lost 1; bases outside the gene matches: 1. The chain's CDR3 is CASSELAGGRTDTQYF. CDR3 DNA sequence: TGCGCCAGCAGTGAACTAGCGGGAGGGCGCACAGATACGCAGTATTTT.

This clone was counted a single time. The chain has TRBV24-1 and TRBJ2-3; 12 positions agree with TRBD2. The CDR3 length is 16 residues. V lost 4 bases, J lost 8 bases, and 9 bases stayed unmatched. In germline, CDR1 is KGHDR, CDR2 SFDVKD. The chain's CDR3 is CATSEPRLAGDGTQYF. CDR3 nucleotides: TGTGCCACCAGTGAGCCCAGACTAGCGGGAGATGGTACGCAGTATTTT.

This sequence joins TRBV4-1 and TRBJ2-3, with 14 bases lining up with TRBD2. The CDR3 totals 16 residues. Trimming removed 4 bases from V and 3 bases from J; junction bases left unmatched: 3. Germline CDR1 reads MGHRA; CDR2 reads YSYEKL. The CDR3 DNA sequence: TGCGCCAGCAGCCGAGGGACTAGCGGGAGAACAGATACGCAGTATTTT. It codes for CASSRGTSGRTDTQYF.

The chain couples TRBV27 to TRBJ1-4; 7 nucleotides align to TRBD1. This CDR3 contains 15 residues. J was trimmed by 7 bases and V by 4 bases; bases with no gene match: 9. Germline CDR1 and CDR2: MNHEY and SMNVEV (reference sequence). CDR3 residues: CASSWNRDRGEKLFF. The DNA of the CDR3 is TGTGCCAGCAGTTGGAACCGGGACAGAGGTGAAAAACTGTTTTTT.

The gene calls are TRBV3-1 (or the pseudogene TRBV3-2) and TRBJ1-4; 10 nucleotides align to TRBD1. The CDR3 totals 14 residues. The germline V gene encodes CDR1 LGHDT and CDR2 YNNKEL (reference sequence). The V and J ends lost 6 bases and 5 bases, in that order; junction bases with no gene match: 3. The CDR3 region has the DNA TGTGCCAGCAGAGAGGGACAGGGGAATGAAAAACTGTTTTTT. This encodes CASREGQGNEKLFF.

The V gene is TRBV19, the J gene TRBJ1-5; the match to TRBD1 covers 11 bases. The V and J ends lost 3 bases and 5 bases, in that order; junction bases with no gene match: 6. There are 16 residues in the CDR3. Per germline, CDR1 LNHDA and CDR2 SQIVND (reference sequence). CDR3 residues: CASSMLLDRGHQPQHF. In DNA form, the CDR3 reads TGTGCCAGTAGTATGCTATTGGACAGGGGGCATCAGCCCCAGCATTTT.

This rearrangement joins TRBV11-3 to TRBJ2-1; 8 positions agree with TRBD2. This CDR3 comprises 15 residues. CDR1 SGHNT and CDR2 YENEEA come from the germline V gene. Losses at the gene ends were 5 bases for V and 9 bases for J; bases not matched to a gene: 12. The DNA for the CDR3 is TGTGCCAGCAGCCCCGATGCCTCCGGGGGGGGTGAGCAGTTCTTC. Encoded protein: CASSPDASGGGEQFF.

J is TRBJ1-2 and V is TRBV28; 7 nucleotides agree with TRBD1. The CDR3 has 13 amino acids. V lost 1 base, J lost 4 bases, and 0 bases stayed unmatched. The germline V gene encodes CDR1 MDHEN and CDR2 SYDVKM. For the CDR3, the DNA is TGTGCCAGCAGTTTATACAGGGGCTATGGCTACACCTTC. Its translation is CASSLYRGYGYTF.